This entry features one T cell receptor beta chain sequence. J lost 6 bases, V lost 6 bases, and 4 bases had no gene match. The CDR3 spans 12 residues. Germline CDR1 and CDR2: MDHEN and SYDVKM. The data were produced by immunoSEQ multiplex PCR, yet TCRdb's version contains in-frame clones alone and is incomplete. The sample includes about 410,000 clones, over 85% seen only once; the top ten take 1.7%. This record comes from a study of blood T cell repertoires in COVID-19. The sample comprised PBMCs or T cells enriched from blood (not recorded which). This chain joins TRBV28 and TRBJ1-2; TRBD1 agrees at 7 bases. This TCR derives from a woman aged 25 to 39 who had recovered from COVID-19. DNA of the CDR3: TGTGCCAGCAGGCCAGGGACAGATGGCTACACCTTC. Translated: CASRPGTDGYTF.